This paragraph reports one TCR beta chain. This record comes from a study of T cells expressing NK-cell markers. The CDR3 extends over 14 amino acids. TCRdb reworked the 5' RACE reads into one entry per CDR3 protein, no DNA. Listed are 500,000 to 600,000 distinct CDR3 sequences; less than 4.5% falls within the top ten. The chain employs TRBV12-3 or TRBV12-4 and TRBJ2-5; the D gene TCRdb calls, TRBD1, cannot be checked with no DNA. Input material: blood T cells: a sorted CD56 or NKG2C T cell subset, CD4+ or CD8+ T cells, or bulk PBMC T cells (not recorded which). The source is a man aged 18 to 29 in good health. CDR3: CASRYGQSQETQYF.